One and the same sample provided the 9 T cell receptor beta chains below, sequenced in a study of early T cells in non-severe SARS-CoV-2 infection. TCRdb reprocessed the 5' RACE reads via MiXCR and lists one record per CDR3 protein. The sample carries under 35,000 distinct CDR3 sequences, approximately 5% recorded once. Material: whole blood. These receptors came from an adult who was a healthcare worker with PCR-confirmed SARS-CoV-2 infection or an uninfected control (not recorded which).

The V call is TRBV2, the J call TRBJ2-3; the match to TRBD2 covers 8 bases. V gave up 2 bases and J gave up 3 bases; unmatched junction bases: 7. This CDR3 has 16 residues. Germline CDR1 and CDR2: SNHLY and FYNNEI. CDR3 sequence reads: CASSELASGLTDTQYF. The CDR3 bases are TGTGCCAGCAGTGAATTGGCTAGCGGGTTAACAGATACGCAGTATTTT.

This clonotype is classed as medium-sized. CDR3 region: CASSVNVDWNTEAFF. The CDR3 nucleotides read TGTGCCAGCAGCGTGAATGTTGATTGGAACACTGAAGCTTTCTTT. The chain links TRBV9 to TRBJ1-1; D uncertain. Germline CDR1 reads SGDLS; CDR2 reads YYNGEE. This CDR3 has 15 residues. V lost 2 bases, J lost 1 base, and 12 bases lay in between.

This clonotype was seen at least ten times. CDR3: CASSLTGRETQYF. DNA of the CDR3: TGTGCCAGCAGCTTGACAGGGAGAGAGACCCAGTACTTC. The chain is built from TRBV5-5 and TRBJ2-5; TRBD1 is a possible D gene (6 bases). V was shortened by 1 base and J by 4 bases, with 8 bases between the two germline ends. Germline V gives CDR1 SGHKS, CDR2 YYEKEE (reference sequence). The CDR3 is 13 amino acids.

The sample holds many counts of this clonotype. The chain recombines TRBV6-2 or TRBV6-3 with TRBJ1-1; TRBD1 is a possible D gene (5 bases). This CDR3 region has 15 residues. Germline V gene lookup returns CDR1 MNHEY and CDR2 SVGEGT. Between the trimmed V and J ends, which lost 0 bases and 0 bases, there was a span of 8 bases. The CDR3 DNA is TGTGCCAGCAGTTACTCGCGGGGGTTGAACACTGAAGCTTTCTTT. This sequence encodes CASSYSRGLNTEAFF.

This clonotype was observed at least ten times. V gene TRBV2 combines with J gene TRBJ2-3; 7 bases map to TRBD2. Germline-derived CDR1 and CDR2 are SNHLY and FYNNEI. Trimming cost V 6 bases and J 0 bases; bases outside gene matches: 6. This CDR3 is 15 amino acids long. The CDR3 sequence is CASSLADSSTDTQYF. In DNA form, the CDR3 reads TGTGCCAGCAGCCTAGCGGACTCTAGCACAGATACGCAGTATTTT. The whole variable domain, remainder taken from reference TRBV2 and TRBJ2-3, is EPEVTQTPSHQVTQMGQEVILRCVPISNHLYFYWYRQILGQKVEFLVSFYNNEISEKSEIFDDQFSVERPDGSNFTLKIRSTKLEDSAMYFCASSLADSSTDTQYFGPGTRLTVL.

The chain joins TRBV5-4 to TRBJ2-5, with D tentatively TRBD2 (6 bases). The CDR3 sequence is 15 residues long. Per the germline V gene, CDR1 is SGHNT and CDR2 is YYREEE (reference sequence). V lost 4 bases and J 1 base, leaving 14 bases between the germline ends. The CDR3 reads CASSRLGYSQETQYF. CDR3 sequence (DNA): TGTGCCAGCAGCCGACTAGGTTACTCCCAAGAGACCCAGTACTTC.

The chain uses TRBV11-2 and TRBJ1-1; D is perhaps TRBD1 (6 bases). V was pared by 1 base and J by 3 bases, with 12 bases between. Germline CDR1 is SGHAT and CDR2 is FQNNGV. There are 15 residues in the CDR3. The CDR3: CASSLVQGRHTEAFF. The DNA of the CDR3 is TGTGCCAGCAGCTTAGTTCAGGGGCGGCACACTGAAGCTTTCTTT.

The sample holds many counts of this clonotype. This CDR3 reads CASSLGTPRTDTQYF. The CDR3 bases are TGTGCCAGCAGCTTAGGGACCCCTAGGACAGATACGCAGTATTTT. The V call is TRBV7-2, the J call TRBJ2-3, with D unresolved. V lost 1 base to trimming and J lost 3 bases, with 11 bases between them. This CDR3 region has 15 residues. Germline lookup yields CDR1 SGHTA and CDR2 FQGNSA.

This clonotype was picked up a small number of times. The chain couples TRBV20-1 to TRBJ2-2; D possibly corresponds to TRBD1 (5 bases). V lost 5 bases and J 0 bases, leaving 7 bases between the germline ends. The CDR3 contains 13 residues. In germline, CDR1 is DFQATT, CDR2 SNEGSKA (reference sequence). CDR3 residues: CSAPDTNTGELFF. The CDR3 nucleotides are TGCAGTGCTCCGGACACGAACACCGGGGAGCTGTTTTTT.